This paragraph covers one TCR beta chain sequence. What it binds is not known. The DNA is left out, because the CDR3 cannot be placed on it with certainty; the CDR3 is given as TCRdb lists it. This record belongs to a study of breast tumors, draining lymph nodes, adjacent tissues. The CDR3 region is 20 residues in length, termini included. Germline CDR1 and CDR2: SGHTA and FQGNSA. Each CDR3 protein is one row after TCRdb ran MiXCR on the multiplex PCR reads. The sample has 20,000 to 25,000 distinct CDR3 sequences, about 60% seen once; the top ten hold roughly an eighth. Study-wide points: That most tumor T cells come from lymph nodes remained unproven. Tumor TCR diversity was below lymph nodes but above nontumor tissue. Luminal-like breast cancer showed significantly higher tumor–nontumor repertoire similarity than basal-like.

The sequence was collected from a female donor with breast cancer. Some clones in this sample may be carry-over from other donors' samples. Material: breast tumor tissue. This sequence joins TRBV7-2 and TRBJ1-3; TRBD1, the table's D call, was not compared with the DNA. The CDR3: CASRRDRKGSPLHFGNTIYF.